The T cell receptor beta chain described here comes from a study of OX40 agonist ivuxolimab in advanced cancers. The wider study: The mean age was about 61 years, ranging from 23 to 79, with around four fifths of participants male.

Overall study findings and caveats: CD8+ T cells (on average) carried more expanded clones than CD4+ T cells.

TCRdb keeps only in-frame clones here, not all; method: immunoSEQ multiplex PCR. The sample includes more than 55,000 clones, roughly 86% of them seen just once. This CDR3 spans 12 amino acids. Trimming removed 6 bases at V and 10 bases at J, with 16 bases between. The germline V gene encodes CDR1 SNHLY and CDR2 FYNNEI. Comment on this clone: Its target is not known.

The material sequenced was CD4+ or CD8+ T cells sorted from blood, taken in a trial of the OX40 agonist ivuxolimab. This sequence originates from an adult with an advanced solid tumor such as melanoma, head and neck, liver or kidney cancer. The chain couples TRBV2 to TRBJ2-7, with a weak D call TRBD2 (7 bases). CDR3 nucleotide sequence: TGTGCCAGCAGGGCGGGGGCGGAAACCCAGTACTTC. This codes for CASRAGAETQYF.